Below, 28 T cell receptor beta chains from the same sample are listed, as sequenced in a study of blood T cell repertoires in COVID-19. Data came from immunoSEQ multiplex PCR; TCRdb stores just in-frame clones and leaves some out. Of about 350,000 clones listed, around 90% were seen once; the top ten hold roughly 3.9%. Sequenced material: peripheral blood. The source is a woman aged 60-75 years with COVID-19, enrolled during active disease.

This sequence joins TRBV28 and TRBJ1-2; D possibly corresponds to TRBD1 (5 bases). V shed 6 bases and J shed 4 bases, with 15 bases lying between them. The CDR3 extends over 14 amino acids. The germline CDR1 and CDR2 sequences are MDHEN and SYDVKM. The CDR3 coding sequence is TGTGCCAGCAGCCTTAGGGGTGGGATCTATGGCTACACCTTC. It yields the protein CASSLRGGIYGYTF.

The chain is built from TRBV11-1 and TRBJ1-1; TRBD1 aligns across 7 bases. CDR1 and CDR2 from the germline V gene are SGHAT and FQDESV (reference sequence). The V and J ends lost 10 bases and 2 bases, in that order; junction bases with no gene match: 7. The CDR3 contains 13 residues. CDR3 bases: TGTGCCATCAAAGACAGGGAAAACACTGAAGCTTTCTTT. Protein sequence: CAIKDRENTEAFF.

The rearrangement links TRBV25-1 to TRBJ1-2, with D possibly TRBD1 on 6 matching bases. V dropped 6 bases and J dropped 2 bases, with 10 bases sitting between them. The germline V gene has CDR1 MGHDK and CDR2 SYGVNS. The CDR3 sequence is 13 residues long. CDR3 sequence reads: CASRDSANYGYTF. The CDR3 bases are TGTGCCAGCAGGGACAGCGCCAACTATGGCTACACCTTC.

This rearrangement joins TRBV3-1 (or the pseudogene TRBV3-2) to TRBJ2-1, with a possible D match to TRBD1 (5 bases). The CDR3 is made up of 16 amino acids. V lost 3 bases to trimming and J lost 8 bases, with 20 bases between them. The germline CDR1 and CDR2 sequences are LGHDT and YNNKEL (reference sequence). CDR3 nucleotides: TGTGCCAGCAGCCATTCTTTTAGGGGCCTTAAGTATGAGCAGTTCTTC. Protein product: CASSHSFRGLKYEQFF.

The rearrangement uses TRBV12-3 or TRBV12-4 and TRBJ1-5; 7 bases match TRBD1. The CDR3 consists of 12 residues. The junction had 3 bases not matched to a gene; V was cut back by 6 bases and J by 7 bases. The CDR3: CASSDRVQPQHF. Here the CDR3 DNA reads TGTGCCAGCAGCGACAGGGTGCAGCCCCAGCATTTT.

The chain couples TRBV6-5 to TRBJ1-2; D perhaps matches TRBD1 (6 bases). Trimming left V 3 bases short and J 4 bases short, with 12 bases between. Germline lookup yields CDR1 MNHEY and CDR2 SVGAGI. The CDR3 consists of 14 residues. The CDR3 bases are TGTGCCAGCAGTTATAAGACAGGAGCCTATGGCTACACCTTC. Its translation: CASSYKTGAYGYTF.

This clone has only a few counts. The chain joins TRBV4-2 to TRBJ1-4; 7 nucleotides agree with TRBD1. The CDR3 is made up of 14 amino acids. Per germline, CDR1 LGHNA and CDR2 YNFKEQ. V was clipped by 6 bases and J by 8 bases; unmatched bases: 9. The CDR3, as DNA: TGTGCCAGCAGAGATACAGGGGTGAACGAAAAACTGTTTTTT. Amino acids: CASRDTGVNEKLFF.

The chain has TRBV9 and TRBJ2-1; the D gene is possibly TRBD1 (6 bases). Germline V gene sequence: CDR1 SGDLS, CDR2 YYNGEE. The length of the CDR3 is 15 residues. The V end was cut by 4 bases, the J end by 4 bases, with 15 bases between. This CDR3 is CASSLQGQLYNEQFF. The CDR3, as DNA: TGTGCCAGCAGCCTACAGGGACAACTTTACAATGAGCAGTTCTTC.

This rearrangement joins TRBV5-1 to TRBJ1-4; 9 bases fit TRBD1. Unmatched junction bases numbered 6, after V lost 0 bases and J lost 3 bases. The length of the CDR3 is 17 residues. Germline loops: CDR1 SGHRS, CDR2 YFSETQ. For the CDR3, the DNA is TGCGCCAGCAGCTTGGGGGGACAGGGAGGCGCTAATGAAAAACTGTTTTTT. This sequence encodes CASSLGGQGGANEKLFF.

This chain uses TRBV12-5 with TRBJ1-5; TRBD1 is a possible D gene (5 bases). Trimming took 1 base from V and 4 from J, leaving 11 bases between them. CDR1 is LGHNT, CDR2 FRNRAP, per germline. The CDR3 is made up of 15 amino acids. The CDR3 sequence is CASGLGTLPNQPQHF. Written as DNA, the CDR3 is TGTGCTAGTGGTTTGGGGACACTCCCGAATCAGCCCCAGCATTTT. Drawing the rest from reference TRBV12-5 and TRBJ1-5, the complete variable domain is DARVTQTPRHKVTEMGQEVTMRCQPILGHNTVFWYRQTMMQGLELLAYFRNRAPLDDSGMPKDRFSAEMPDATLATLKIQPSEPRDSAVYFCASGLGTLPNQPQHFGDGTRLSIL.

This clone was seen just once. The V and J genes are TRBV28 and TRBJ2-3; possible D gene TRBD1, 5 bases. V lost 2 bases and J 0 bases, leaving 12 bases between the germline ends. This CDR3 contains 16 residues. Looked up from germline, CDR1 is MDHEN and CDR2 is SYDVKM. CDR3 in DNA: TGTGCCAGCAGTTTACAGGGCCTTACTAGCACAGATACGCAGTATTTT. It translates to CASSLQGLTSTDTQYF.

DNA for the CDR3: TGTGCCAGCAGAACAGGATCGGGGGGATGGACTTTCTTT. This codes for CASRTGSGGWTFF. The chain recombines TRBV3-1 (or the pseudogene TRBV3-2) with TRBJ1-1, with TRBD1 as a possible D gene (5 bases). V was shortened by 6 bases and J by 12 bases, with 20 bases between the two germline ends. This CDR3 contains 13 residues. Germline V gene lookup returns CDR1 LGHDT and CDR2 YNNKEL (reference sequence).

The V gene is TRBV6-6, the J gene TRBJ1-3; the D gene is possibly TRBD1 (6 bases). V lost 6 bases to trimming and J lost 0 bases, with 9 bases between them. This CDR3 is 14 amino acids long. Germline V gene lookup returns CDR1 MNHNY and CDR2 SVGAGI (reference sequence). The CDR3 protein is CASRRQASGNTIYF. The CDR3 DNA follows: TGTGCCAGCAGGAGACAGGCCTCTGGAAACACCATATATTTT.

This rearrangement joins TRBV27 to TRBJ2-1; a possible D gene is TRBD2 (6 bases). CDR3 size: 13 residues. The V end was cut by 2 bases, the J end by 6 bases, with 8 bases between. Germline CDR1 is MNHEY and CDR2 is SMNVEV (reference sequence). CDR3 DNA: TGTGCCAGCAGTTTAGCGCGGGGCAATGAGCAGTTCTTC. As protein: CASSLARGNEQFF.

V and J are TRBV18 and TRBJ2-7; TRBD1 aligns across 9 bases. In germline, CDR1 is KGHSH, CDR2 LQKENI. Trimming removed 4 bases from V and 1 base from J; junction bases left unmatched: 2. There are 14 residues in the CDR3. The CDR3 nucleotides are TGTGCCAGCTCACAGGGACAGGGTTCCTACGAGCAGTACTTC. Its protein is CASSQGQGSYEQYF.

This clone was detected only a few times. The chain combines TRBV4-1 with TRBJ1-1; TRBD1 matches 12 bases. The CDR3 runs to 16 residues. Trimming took 3 bases from V and 4 from J; bases not matched to a gene: 6. Per germline, CDR1 MGHRA and CDR2 YSYEKL. For the CDR3, the DNA is TGCGCCAGCAGCCATCCCGGGACAGGGGGCTTCACTGAAGCTTTCTTT. Its protein product is CASSHPGTGGFTEAFF.

The chain links TRBV5-4 to TRBJ2-3, with TRBD2 matching over 10 bases. Unmatched junction bases numbered 8, after V lost 1 base and J lost 3 bases. CDR1 and CDR2 from the germline V gene are SGHNT and YYREEE (reference sequence). This CDR3 is built from 17 residues. The chain's CDR3 is CASSLPSGGGRTDTQYF. In nucleotides, the CDR3 is TGTGCCAGCAGCTTGCCGAGCGGGGGGGGGAGGACAGATACGCAGTATTTT.

This chain joins TRBV6-5 and TRBJ1-1; D might be TRBD1 (5 bases). Trimming shortened V by 5 bases and J by 9 bases, and 19 bases separated the two germline ends. Germline CDR1 is MNHEY and CDR2 is SVGAGI. The CDR3 loop spans 14 amino acids. This CDR3 is CASSPTGGQLKAFF. The CDR3 bases are TGTGCCAGCAGTCCGACGGGCGGACAACTCAAAGCTTTCTTT.

This sequence joins TRBV9 and TRBJ1-3; no clear D. V lost 0 bases to trimming and J lost 1 base, with 5 bases between them. CDR1 and CDR2 from the germline V gene are SGDLS and YYNGEE. The CDR3 has 14 amino acids. The DNA for the CDR3 is TGTGCCAGCAGCGTAGGTCCTTCTGGAAACACCATATATTTT. Translation: CASSVGPSGNTIYF.

This clone showed up just a few times. The chain combines TRBV5-6 with TRBJ1-2; TRBD1 aligns across 9 bases. V was pared by 4 bases and J by 4 bases, with 5 bases of the junction left unmatched. This CDR3 spans 14 amino acids. Germline V gene lookup returns CDR1 SGHDT and CDR2 YYEEEE. In DNA form, the CDR3 reads TGTGCCAGCAGCCTCCGGGACAGGGTCTATGGCTACACCTTC. It codes for CASSLRDRVYGYTF.

This clone was observed once. V usage is TRBV6-2 or TRBV6-3 and J usage is TRBJ1-5; 10 positions match TRBD1. The CDR3 totals 16 residues. The ends lost 5 bases at V and 3 bases at J; junction bases unmatched: 7. Germline CDR1 and CDR2: MNHEY and SVGEGT. The CDR3 DNA follows: TGTGCCAGCAGTCAATCCGGGACAGGGGACAATCAGCCCCAGCATTTT. Its translation: CASSQSGTGDNQPQHF.

This clone was counted a single time. This rearrangement joins TRBV2 to TRBJ1-1; possibly TRBD1 for D (5 bases). The CDR3 loop spans 15 amino acids. With 1 base removed from V and 5 bases from J, the gap between germline ends came to 14 bases. The germline V gene encodes CDR1 SNHLY and CDR2 FYNNEI. The CDR3 loop is CASSEVWGGSTEAFF. For the CDR3, the DNA is TGTGCCAGCAGTGAAGTCTGGGGGGGAAGTACTGAAGCTTTCTTT.

As to this clone: The sample has other DNA sequences that encode this CDR3 too. The genes are TRBV4-2 and TRBJ1-2, with no clear D. From germline, CDR1 is LGHNA and CDR2 YNFKEQ. The CDR3 runs to 14 residues. V lost 0 bases, J lost 2 bases, and 7 bases lay in between. CDR3 nucleotides: TGTGCCAGCAGCCAAGAACGGCGGAACTATGGCTACACCTTC. It yields the protein CASSQERRNYGYTF.

J is TRBJ2-7 and V is TRBV19, with TRBD2 as a possible D gene (5 bases). CDR1 is LNHDA and CDR2 is SQIVND in the germline V gene (reference sequence). Trimming stripped 3 bases from V and 1 base from J, with 10 bases between. The CDR3 extends over 14 amino acids. The CDR3 reads CASSMRGNSYEQYF. The DNA for the CDR3 is TGTGCCAGTAGTATGAGAGGGAATTCCTACGAGCAGTACTTC.

The gene calls are TRBV20-1 and TRBJ2-7; D is undetermined. Trimming left V 6 bases short and J 2 bases short, with 8 bases between. CDR3 length: 11 amino acids. Germline V lookup: CDR1 DFQATT, CDR2 SNEGSKA (reference sequence). DNA for the CDR3: TGCAGTGCCGGGTTGACCTACGAGCAGTACTTC. It specifies CSAGLTYEQYF.

The chain uses TRBV18 and TRBJ1-1, with a tentative D call TRBD1 (6 bases). Germline V gives CDR1 KGHSH, CDR2 LQKENI. V was shortened by 4 bases and J by 0 bases, with 12 bases between the two germline ends. The CDR3 extends over 15 amino acids. In DNA, the CDR3 is TGTGCCAGCTCACTTAACACAGGGATGAACACTGAAGCTTTCTTT. Protein sequence: CASSLNTGMNTEAFF.

The chain joins TRBV6-5 to TRBJ2-3; 8 positions agree with TRBD2. Per germline, CDR1 MNHEY and CDR2 SVGAGI. J gave up 6 bases and V 6 bases, and 8 bases lay outside the gene matches. The CDR3 is 14 residues long. The CDR3 region is CASRVSGGADTQYF. CDR3 nucleotide sequence: TGTGCCAGCAGGGTCAGCGGGGGAGCCGATACGCAGTATTTT.

J is TRBJ2-1 and V is TRBV29-1; 10 bases are a match to TRBD2. CDR3 length: 13 residues. The ends lost 7 bases at V and 5 bases at J; junction bases unmatched: 5. CDR1 SQVTM and CDR2 ANQGSEA come from the germline V gene. The CDR3 reads CSGSGGANNEQFF. CDR3 nucleotide sequence: TGCAGCGGGAGCGGGGGGGCAAACAATGAGCAGTTCTTC.